Presented here are 14 T cell receptor beta chains from one specimen sequenced in a study of T cell repertoires in cytomegalovirus infection. These receptors have no known antigen. Via MiXCR, TCRdb re-called the reads, giving one row per CDR3 protein. This table holds 380,000 or so distinct CDR3 sequences, about 34% found once. The material was cultured PBMCs, obtained from culture after CMV antigen stimulation. These receptor sequences come from a human donor in good health (CMV status not recorded). Some clones in this sample may be carry-over from other donors' samples.

This clonotype turned up a few times. The chain combines TRBV2 with TRBJ2-2; TRBD2 matches at 7 bases. V gave up 2 bases and J gave up 6 bases; unmatched junction bases: 6. Germline V gives CDR1 SNHLY, CDR2 FYNNEI. This CDR3 contains 15 residues. DNA for the CDR3: TGTGCCAGCAGTGAAAGACTAGCTTTATCCGGGGAGCTGTTTTTT. Amino acids: CASSERLALSGELFF. Looking up the rest from reference TRBV2 and TRBJ2-2 gives the full variable domain: EPEVTQTPSHQVTQMGQEVILRCVPISNHLYFYWYRQILGQKVEFLVSFYNNEISEKSEIFDDQFSVERPDGSNFTLKIRSTKLEDSAMYFCASSERLALSGELFFGEGSRLTVL.

CDR3 region: CASSFNVGELFF. The CDR3 coding sequence is TGTGCCAGCAGTTTTAATGTCGGGGAGCTGTTTTTT. This chain joins TRBV28 and TRBJ2-2; D uncertain. The CDR3 length is 12 residues. Trimming removed 3 bases at V and 7 bases at J, with 6 bases between. CDR1 is MDHEN, CDR2 SYDVKM, per germline.

The J gene is TRBJ1-1, the V gene TRBV4-1, with a possible D match to TRBD1 (6 bases). The germline V gene has CDR1 MGHRA and CDR2 YSYEKL. V was cut by 2 bases and J by 3 bases, with 25 bases left in between. The CDR3 contains 19 residues. CDR3 residues: CASSQPSLDRAHAYTEAFF. The DNA of the CDR3 is TGCGCCAGCAGCCAACCGTCTTTGGACAGAGCCCACGCGTACACTGAAGCTTTCTTT.

The chain links TRBV7-2 to TRBJ1-2; weak D call: TRBD1 (5 bases). The germline gives CDR1 SGHTA, CDR2 FQGNSA. V dropped 0 bases and J dropped 2 bases, with 10 bases sitting between them. The CDR3 sequence is 15 residues long. The DNA for the CDR3 is TGTGCCAGCAGCTTAGCGAAGGGGAGGAACTATGGCTACACCTTC. As protein: CASSLAKGRNYGYTF.

This clonotype was recorded a few times. The chain combines TRBV27 with TRBJ2-1; the D call may be TRBD1 or TRBD2 (5 bases each). The V gene's germline CDR1 is MNHEY and CDR2 SMNVEV (reference sequence). V shed 5 bases and J shed 2 bases, with 10 bases lying between them. This CDR3 spans 14 amino acids. CDR3 DNA: TGTGCCAGCAGTCCTAGGGACGCCTACAATGAGCAGTTCTTC. Amino acid sequence: CASSPRDAYNEQFF.

The V call is TRBV9, the J call TRBJ2-1; D unresolved. Deletions cut 0 bases from V and 4 bases from J, with 11 bases between. Germline loops: CDR1 SGDLS, CDR2 YYNGEE. The CDR3 is 15 residues long. CDR3 in amino acids: CASSVEETEYNEQFF. The CDR3 DNA reads as TGTGCCAGCAGCGTAGAGGAGACCGAATACAATGAGCAGTTCTTC. The entire variable domain, with the rest obtained from reference TRBV9 and TRBJ2-1, is as follows: DSGVTQTPKHLITATGQRVTLRCSPRSGDLSVYWYQQSLDQGLQFLIQYYNGEERAKGNILERFSAQQFPDLHSELNLSSLELGDSALYFCASSVEETEYNEQFFGPGTRLTVL.

The chain employs TRBV4-1 and TRBJ1-5; a weak D match, TRBD1 (6 bases). Deletions cut 0 bases from V and 0 bases from J, with 18 bases between. The germline CDR1 and CDR2 sequences are MGHRA and YSYEKL. The CDR3 is 19 amino acids. The CDR3 protein is CASSQEAPGQFLSNQPQHF. CDR3 bases: TGCGCCAGCAGCCAAGAAGCCCCAGGACAGTTTCTTAGCAATCAGCCCCAGCATTTT.

This clonotype was observed a handful of times. The genes are TRBV12-3 or TRBV12-4 and TRBJ2-3, with D maybe TRBD2 (7 bases). Trimming stripped 5 bases from V and 1 base from J, with 10 bases between. The CDR3 contains 14 residues. CDR3 sequence reads: CASSRGGGTDTQYF. The CDR3 DNA reads as TGTGCCAGCAGTAGAGGGGGGGGCACAGATACGCAGTATTTT.

The chain recombines TRBV6-6 with TRBJ2-3, with D unclear. CDR1 is MNHNY and CDR2 is SVGAGI in the germline V gene (reference sequence). The V and J ends lost 0 bases and 4 bases respectively, with 11 bases between them. CDR3 length: 15 residues. The CDR3 spells CASSYSEEKADTQYF. The CDR3 DNA reads TGTGCCAGCAGTTACTCCGAGGAGAAGGCAGATACGCAGTATTTT.

The V call is TRBV18, the J call TRBJ1-1, with TRBD1 identical over 7 bases. The CDR3 sequence is 15 residues long. The germline V gene encodes CDR1 KGHSH and CDR2 LQKENI. V trimming: 3 bases; J trimming: 1 base; junction bases outside the gene matches: 5. The CDR3 DNA follows: TGTGCCAGCTCACCCGACAGGGCCGGGAACACTGAAGCTTTCTTT. It is translated as CASSPDRAGNTEAFF. Complete variable domain (other parts from reference TRBV18 and TRBJ1-1): NAGVMQNPRHLVRRRGQEARLRCSPMKGHSHVYWYRQLPEEGLKFMVYLQKENIIDESGMPKERFSAEFPKEGPSILRIQQVVRGDSAAYFCASSPDRAGNTEAFFGQGTRLTVV.

This chain joins TRBV19 and TRBJ2-1; D call uncertain. The CDR3 is made up of 14 amino acids. V lost 1 base and J lost 7, with 11 bases in between. The germline V gene has CDR1 LNHDA and CDR2 SQIVND (reference sequence). For the CDR3, the DNA is TGTGCCAGTAGTATAGGTCCCGGGCGTAATGAGCAGTTCTTC. It yields the protein CASSIGPGRNEQFF.

The V gene is TRBV7-6, the J gene TRBJ2-2; 11 bases match TRBD2. Trimming at V came to 3 bases and at J to 5 bases, leaving 8 bases not matched to a gene. The CDR3 runs 17 residues. Germline CDR1 SGHVS, CDR2 FNYEAQ. In nucleotides, the CDR3 is TGTGCCAGCAGCTTTCCTAGCGGGAGGCGAGAAACCGGGGAGCTGTTTTTT. It encodes CASSFPSGRRETGELFF.

The chain joins TRBV27 to TRBJ2-1, with D possibly matching TRBD1 (5 bases). The CDR3 is 11 amino acids. The germline V gene has CDR1 MNHEY and CDR2 SMNVEV (reference sequence). V was pared by 9 bases and J by 5 bases, with 8 bases between. The CDR3 region has the DNA TGTGCCAGTAAGACAGACAATGAGCAGTTCTTC. This codes for CASKTDNEQFF.

The chain joins TRBV7-2 to TRBJ2-5, with TRBD1 identical over 10 bases. V lost 6 bases, J lost 1 base, and 2 bases stayed unmatched. CDR3 length: 14 residues. CDR1 is SGHTA and CDR2 is FQGNSA in the germline V gene. CDR3 sequence (DNA): TGTGCCAGCAGAGGGACAGGGGCCCAAGAGACCCAGTACTTC. This translates into CASRGTGAQETQYF.